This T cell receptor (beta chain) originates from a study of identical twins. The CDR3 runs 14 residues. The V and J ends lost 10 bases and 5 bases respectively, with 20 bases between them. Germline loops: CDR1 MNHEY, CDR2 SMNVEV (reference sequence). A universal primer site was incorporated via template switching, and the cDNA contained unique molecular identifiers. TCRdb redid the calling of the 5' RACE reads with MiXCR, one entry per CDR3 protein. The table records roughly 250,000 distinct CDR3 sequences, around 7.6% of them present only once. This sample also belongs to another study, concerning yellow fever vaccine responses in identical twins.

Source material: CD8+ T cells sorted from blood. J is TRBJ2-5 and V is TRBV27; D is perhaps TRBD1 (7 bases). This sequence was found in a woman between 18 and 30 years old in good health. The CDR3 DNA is TGTGCCACCTCGCAGACTAGGGGGCCGGAGACCCAGTACTTC. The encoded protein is CATSQTRGPETQYF.